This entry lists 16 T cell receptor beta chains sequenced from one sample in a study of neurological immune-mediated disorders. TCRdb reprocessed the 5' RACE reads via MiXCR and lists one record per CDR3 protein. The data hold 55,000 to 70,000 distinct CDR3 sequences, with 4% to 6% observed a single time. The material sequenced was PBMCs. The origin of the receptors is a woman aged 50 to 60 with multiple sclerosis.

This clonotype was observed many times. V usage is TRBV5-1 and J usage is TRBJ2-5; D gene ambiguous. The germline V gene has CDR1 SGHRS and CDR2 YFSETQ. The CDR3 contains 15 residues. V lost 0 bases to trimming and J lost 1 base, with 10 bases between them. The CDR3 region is CASSLDVGFQETQYF. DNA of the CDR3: TGCGCCAGCAGCTTGGACGTGGGTTTCCAAGAGACCCAGTACTTC. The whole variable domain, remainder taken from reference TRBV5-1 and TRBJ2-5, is KAGVTQTPRYLIKTRGQQVTLSCSPISGHRSVSWYQQTPGQGLQFLFEYFSETQRNKGNFPGRFSGRQFSNSRSEMNVSTLELGDSALYLCASSLDVGFQETQYFGPGTRLLVL.

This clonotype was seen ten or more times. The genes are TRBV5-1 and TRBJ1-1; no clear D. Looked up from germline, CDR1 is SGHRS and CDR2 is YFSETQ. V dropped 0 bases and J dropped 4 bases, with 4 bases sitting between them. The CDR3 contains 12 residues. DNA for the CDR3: TGCGCCAGCAGCTTGGGTTCCACTGAAGCTTTCTTT. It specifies CASSLGSTEAFF. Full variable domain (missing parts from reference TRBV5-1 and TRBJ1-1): KAGVTQTPRYLIKTRGQQVTLSCSPISGHRSVSWYQQTPGQGLQFLFEYFSETQRNKGNFPGRFSGRQFSNSRSEMNVSTLELGDSALYLCASSLGSTEAFFGQGTRLTVV.

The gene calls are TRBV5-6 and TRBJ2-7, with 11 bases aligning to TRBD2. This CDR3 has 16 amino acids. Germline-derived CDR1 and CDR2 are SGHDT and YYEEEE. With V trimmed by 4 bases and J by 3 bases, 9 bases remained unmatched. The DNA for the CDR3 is TGTGCCAGCAGCCTTTCCTTAGCGGGGGGGCTCTACGAGCAGTACTTC. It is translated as CASSLSLAGGLYEQYF.

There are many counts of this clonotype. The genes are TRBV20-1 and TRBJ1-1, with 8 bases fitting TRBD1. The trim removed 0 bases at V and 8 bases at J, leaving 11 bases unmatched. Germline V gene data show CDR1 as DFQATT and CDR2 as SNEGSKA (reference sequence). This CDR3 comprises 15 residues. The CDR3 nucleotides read TGCAGTGCTAGAGACGAAAGGACAGGGTCGGGGGAAGCTTTCTTT. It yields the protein CSARDERTGSGEAFF.

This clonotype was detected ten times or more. This chain's CDR3 is CASRPGQARYNEQFF. Written as DNA, the CDR3 is TGTGCCAGCAGACCGGGACAGGCTAGGTACAATGAGCAGTTCTTC. The chain combines TRBV12-3 or TRBV12-4 with TRBJ2-1; 8 bases map to TRBD1. The J segment lost 4 bases and the V segment lost 6 bases, leaving 8 bases of the junction unmatched. CDR3 size: 15 residues.

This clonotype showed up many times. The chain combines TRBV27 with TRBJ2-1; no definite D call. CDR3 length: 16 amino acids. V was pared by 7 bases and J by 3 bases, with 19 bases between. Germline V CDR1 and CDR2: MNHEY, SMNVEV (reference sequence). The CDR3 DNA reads TGTGCCAGCACCCCAGTGCTAGACCGATACTACAATGAGCAGTTCTTC. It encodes CASTPVLDRYYNEQFF.

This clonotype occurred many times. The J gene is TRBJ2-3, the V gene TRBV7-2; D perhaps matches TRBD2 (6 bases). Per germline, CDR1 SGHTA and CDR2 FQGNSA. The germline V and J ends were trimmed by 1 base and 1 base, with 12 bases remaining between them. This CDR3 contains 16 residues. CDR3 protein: CASSLGGVSGTDTQYF. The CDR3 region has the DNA TGTGCCAGCAGCTTAGGCGGGGTATCTGGCACAGATACGCAGTATTTT.

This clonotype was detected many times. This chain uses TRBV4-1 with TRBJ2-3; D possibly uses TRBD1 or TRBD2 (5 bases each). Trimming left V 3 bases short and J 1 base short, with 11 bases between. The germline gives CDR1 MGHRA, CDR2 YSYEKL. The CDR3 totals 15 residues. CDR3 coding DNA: TGCGCCAGCAGCCACGGGGCCCTTGGCACAGATACGCAGTATTTT. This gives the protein CASSHGALGTDTQYF.

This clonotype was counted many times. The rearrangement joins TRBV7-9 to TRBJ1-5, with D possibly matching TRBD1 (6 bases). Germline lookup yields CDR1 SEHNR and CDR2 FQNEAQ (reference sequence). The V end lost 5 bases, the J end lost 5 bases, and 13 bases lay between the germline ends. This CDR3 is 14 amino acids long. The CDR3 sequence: CASSRTAEDQPQHF. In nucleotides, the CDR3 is TGTGCCAGCAGCCGGACAGCGGAGGATCAGCCCCAGCATTTT.

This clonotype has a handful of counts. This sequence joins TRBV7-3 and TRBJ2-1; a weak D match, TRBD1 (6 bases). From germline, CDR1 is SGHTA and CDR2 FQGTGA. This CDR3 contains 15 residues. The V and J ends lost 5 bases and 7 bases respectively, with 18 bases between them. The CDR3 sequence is CASSRKQGRVNEQFF. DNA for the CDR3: TGTGCCAGCAGCCGCAAACAGGGACGGGTTAATGAGCAGTTCTTC. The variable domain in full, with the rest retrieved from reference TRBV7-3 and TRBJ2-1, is GAGVSQTPSNKVTEKGKYVELRCDPISGHTALYWYRQSLGQGPEFLIYFQGTGAADDSGLPNDRFFAVRPEGSVSTLKIQRTERGDSAVYLCASSRKQGRVNEQFFGPGTRLTVL.

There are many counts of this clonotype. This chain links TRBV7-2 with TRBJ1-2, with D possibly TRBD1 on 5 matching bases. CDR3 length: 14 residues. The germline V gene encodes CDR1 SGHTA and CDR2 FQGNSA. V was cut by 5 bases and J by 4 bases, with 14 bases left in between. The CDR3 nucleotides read TGTGCCAGCAGCCGGGGGTTTGACAGCTATGGCTACACCTTC. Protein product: CASSRGFDSYGYTF.

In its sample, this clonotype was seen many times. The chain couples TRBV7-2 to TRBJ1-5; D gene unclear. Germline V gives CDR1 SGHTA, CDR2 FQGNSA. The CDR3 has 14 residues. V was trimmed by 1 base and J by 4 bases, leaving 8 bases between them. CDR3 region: CASSLVVVNQPQHF. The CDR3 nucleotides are TGTGCCAGCAGCTTAGTGGTGGTAAATCAGCCCCAGCATTTT.

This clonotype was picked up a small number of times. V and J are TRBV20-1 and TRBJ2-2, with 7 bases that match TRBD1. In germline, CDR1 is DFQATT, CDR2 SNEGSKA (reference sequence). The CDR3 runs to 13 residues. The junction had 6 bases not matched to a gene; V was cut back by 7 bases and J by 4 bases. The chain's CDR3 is CSVTGVPTGELFF. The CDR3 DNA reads TGCAGTGTCACAGGGGTCCCCACCGGGGAGCTGTTTTTT.

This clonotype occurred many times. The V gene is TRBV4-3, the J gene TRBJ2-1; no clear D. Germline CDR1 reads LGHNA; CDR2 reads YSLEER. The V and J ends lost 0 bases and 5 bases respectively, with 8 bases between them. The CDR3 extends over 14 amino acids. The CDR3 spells CASSQDHSNNEQFF. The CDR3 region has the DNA TGCGCCAGCAGCCAAGACCATAGTAACAATGAGCAGTTCTTC.

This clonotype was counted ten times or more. CDR3 nucleotides: TGCGCCAGCAGCCAAGATTGGGGCAGCGGGGGCACAGATACGCAGTATTTT. Its translation is CASSQDWGSGGTDTQYF. This sequence joins TRBV4-1 and TRBJ2-3, with TRBD2 matching 7 bases. V dropped 0 bases and J dropped 1; count of bases not matched to a gene: 7. This CDR3 is 17 amino acids long. Germline CDR1 MGHRA, CDR2 YSYEKL.

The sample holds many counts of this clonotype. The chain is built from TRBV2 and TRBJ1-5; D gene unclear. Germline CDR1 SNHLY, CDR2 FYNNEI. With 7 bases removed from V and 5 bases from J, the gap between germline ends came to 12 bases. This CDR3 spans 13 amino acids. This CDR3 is CASNRAPDQPQHF. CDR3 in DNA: TGTGCCAGCAATCGGGCGCCAGATCAGCCCCAGCATTTT.